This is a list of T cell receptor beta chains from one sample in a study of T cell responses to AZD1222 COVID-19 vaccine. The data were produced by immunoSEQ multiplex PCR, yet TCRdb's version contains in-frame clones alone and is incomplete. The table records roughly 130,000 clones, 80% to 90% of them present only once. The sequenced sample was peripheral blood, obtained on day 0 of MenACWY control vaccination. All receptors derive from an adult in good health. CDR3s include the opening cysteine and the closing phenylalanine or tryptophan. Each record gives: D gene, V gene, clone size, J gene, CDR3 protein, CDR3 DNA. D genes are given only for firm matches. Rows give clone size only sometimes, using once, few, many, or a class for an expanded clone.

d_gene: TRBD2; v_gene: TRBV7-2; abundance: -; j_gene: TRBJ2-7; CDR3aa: CASSLGGLAGFDEQYF; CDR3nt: TGTGCCAGCAGCTTAGGGGGACTAGCGGGGTTCGACGAGCAGTACTTC
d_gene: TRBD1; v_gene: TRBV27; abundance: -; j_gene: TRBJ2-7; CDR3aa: CASSRNRDSPVEQYF; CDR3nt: TGTGCCAGCAGCCGGAACCGGGACAGCCCAGTCGAGCAGTACTTC
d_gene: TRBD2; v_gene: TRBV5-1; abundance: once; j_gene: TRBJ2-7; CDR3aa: CASSYPRVAGGPDHEQYF; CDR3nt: TGCGCCAGCAGCTACCCCCGGGTAGCGGGAGGGCCGGACCACGAGCAGTACTTC
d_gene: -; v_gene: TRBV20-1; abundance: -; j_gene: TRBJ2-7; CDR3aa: CSASLPAYYEQYF; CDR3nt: TGCAGTGCTAGTCTTCCAGCGTACTACGAGCAGTACTTC
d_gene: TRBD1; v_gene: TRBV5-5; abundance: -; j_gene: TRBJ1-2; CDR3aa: CASSYPRTGFGYTF; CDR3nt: TGTGCCAGCAGCTACCCTAGGACAGGGTTTGGCTACACCTTC
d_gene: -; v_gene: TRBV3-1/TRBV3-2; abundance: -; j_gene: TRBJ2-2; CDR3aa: CASSQDEPGELFF; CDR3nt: TGTGCCAGCAGCCAAGATGAGCCCGGGGAGCTGTTTTTT
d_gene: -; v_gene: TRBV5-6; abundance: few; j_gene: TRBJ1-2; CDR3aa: CASSPGPDYGYTF; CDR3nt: TGTGCCAGCAGCCCGGGACCGGACTATGGCTACACCTTC
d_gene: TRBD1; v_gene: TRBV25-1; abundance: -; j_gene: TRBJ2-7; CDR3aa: CASWGQGPEQYF; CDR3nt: TGTGCCAGCTGGGGACAGGGCCCCGAGCAGTACTTC
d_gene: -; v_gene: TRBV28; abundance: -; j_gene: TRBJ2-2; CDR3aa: CASTEGGSRAGELFF; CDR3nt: TGTGCCAGCACCGAAGGGGGTAGCAGGGCCGGGGAGCTGTTTTTT
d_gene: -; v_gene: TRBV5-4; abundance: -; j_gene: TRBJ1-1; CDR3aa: CASSLEQGSTEAFF; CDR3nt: TGTGCCAGCAGCTTGGAGCAGGGTTCCACTGAAGCTTTCTTT
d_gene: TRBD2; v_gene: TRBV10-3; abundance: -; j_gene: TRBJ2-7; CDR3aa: CAISIRAGVGEQYF; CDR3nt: TGTGCCATCAGTATTCGAGCGGGAGTGGGCGAGCAGTACTTC
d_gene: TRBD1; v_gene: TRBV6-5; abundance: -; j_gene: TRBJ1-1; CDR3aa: CASRSRQGQEAFF; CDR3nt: TGTGCCAGCAGGTCAAGACAGGGGCAAGAAGCTTTCTTT
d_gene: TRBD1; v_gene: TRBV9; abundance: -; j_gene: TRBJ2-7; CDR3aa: CASSESGDRGNEQYF; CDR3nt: TGTGCCAGCAGCGAGAGCGGAGACAGGGGGAACGAGCAGTACTTC
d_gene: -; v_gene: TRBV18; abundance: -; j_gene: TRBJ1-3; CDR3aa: CASSPPLGSSSGNTIYF; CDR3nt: TGTGCCAGCTCACCACCGTTGGGCAGCTCTTCTGGAAACACCATATATTTT
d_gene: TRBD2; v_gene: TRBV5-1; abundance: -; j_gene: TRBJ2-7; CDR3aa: CASSLEGSGASYEQYF; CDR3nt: TGCGCCAGCAGCTTGGAAGGTAGCGGGGCCTCCTACGAGCAGTACTTC
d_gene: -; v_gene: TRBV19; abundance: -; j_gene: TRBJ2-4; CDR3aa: CASSIPDGGIQYF; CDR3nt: TGTGCCAGTAGTATCCCAGACGGAGGCATTCAGTACTTC
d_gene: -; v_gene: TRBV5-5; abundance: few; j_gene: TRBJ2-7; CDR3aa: CASSSPQLVRKQYF; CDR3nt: TGTGCCAGCAGCTCGCCACAATTGGTACGGAAGCAGTACTTC
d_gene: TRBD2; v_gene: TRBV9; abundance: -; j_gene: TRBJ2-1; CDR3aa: CASSVGTTSGDNNEQFF; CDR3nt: TGTGCCAGCAGCGTAGGAACGACTAGCGGGGATAACAATGAGCAGTTCTTC
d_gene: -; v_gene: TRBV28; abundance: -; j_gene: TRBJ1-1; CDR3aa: CASAVQGRSEAFF; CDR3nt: TGTGCCAGCGCAGTTCAGGGTAGGAGTGAAGCTTTCTTT
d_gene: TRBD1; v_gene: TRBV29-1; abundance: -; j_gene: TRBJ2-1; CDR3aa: CSVGTGVNEQFF; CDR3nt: TGCAGCGTGGGGACAGGGGTCAATGAGCAGTTCTTC
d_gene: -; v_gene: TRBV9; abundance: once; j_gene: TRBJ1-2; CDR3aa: CASSPDALYGYTF; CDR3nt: TGTGCCAGCAGCCCAGACGCACTCTATGGCTACACCTTC
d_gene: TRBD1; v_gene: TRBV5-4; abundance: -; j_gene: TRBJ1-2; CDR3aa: CASSTIRQGRSYTF; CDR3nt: TGTGCCAGCAGCACGATCCGACAGGGGAGAAGTTACACCTTC
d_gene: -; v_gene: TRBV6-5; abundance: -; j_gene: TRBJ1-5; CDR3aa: CASSSNQPQHF; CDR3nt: TGTGCCAGCAGCAGCAATCAGCCCCAGCATTTT
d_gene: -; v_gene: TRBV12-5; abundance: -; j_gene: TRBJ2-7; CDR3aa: CASGSPGQGINEQYF; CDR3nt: TGTGCTAGTGGTTCACCTGGGCAGGGGATAAACGAGCAGTACTTC
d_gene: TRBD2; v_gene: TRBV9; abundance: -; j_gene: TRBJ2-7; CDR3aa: CASSVDGGRSSSYEQYF; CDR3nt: TGTGCCAGCAGCGTAGATGGCGGGAGGTCGAGCTCCTACGAGCAGTACTTC
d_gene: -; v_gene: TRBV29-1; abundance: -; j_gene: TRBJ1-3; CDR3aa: CSVEEAAGNTIYF; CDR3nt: TGCAGCGTTGAAGAGGCAGCGGGAAACACCATATATTTT
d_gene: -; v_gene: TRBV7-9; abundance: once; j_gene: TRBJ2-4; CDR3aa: CASSPMEAKNIQYF; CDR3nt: TGTGCCAGCAGCCCCATGGAGGCCAAAAACATTCAGTACTTC
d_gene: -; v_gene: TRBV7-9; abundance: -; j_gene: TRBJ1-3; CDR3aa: CASSLPISGNTIYF; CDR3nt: TGTGCCAGCAGCTTACCGATCTCTGGAAACACCATATATTTT
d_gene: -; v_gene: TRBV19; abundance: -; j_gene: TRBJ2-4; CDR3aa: CASRKAGRRDIQYF; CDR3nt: TGTGCCAGTAGGAAAGCAGGGAGACGGGACATTCAGTACTTC
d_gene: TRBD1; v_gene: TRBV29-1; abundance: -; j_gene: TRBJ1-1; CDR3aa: CSVGSGTGGGAFF; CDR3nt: TGCAGCGTTGGATCCGGGACAGGGGGAGGTGCTTTCTTT
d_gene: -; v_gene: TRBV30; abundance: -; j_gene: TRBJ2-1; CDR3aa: CAWKVYGEGHEQFF; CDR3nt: TGTGCCTGGAAGGTGTACGGCGAGGGCCATGAGCAGTTCTTC
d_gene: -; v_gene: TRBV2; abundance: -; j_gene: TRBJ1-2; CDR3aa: CASRTDISYGYTF; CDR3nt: TGTGCCAGCAGGACGGACATTTCCTATGGCTACACCTTC
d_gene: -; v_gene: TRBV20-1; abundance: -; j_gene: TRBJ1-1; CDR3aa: CRGGGATEAFF; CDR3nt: TGCAGAGGCGGGGGGGCCACTGAAGCTTTCTTT
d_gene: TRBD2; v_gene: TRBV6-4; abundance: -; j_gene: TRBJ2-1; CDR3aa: CAGLPGGPGNEQFF; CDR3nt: TGTGCCGGGCTTCCGGGAGGGCCGGGCAATGAGCAGTTCTTC
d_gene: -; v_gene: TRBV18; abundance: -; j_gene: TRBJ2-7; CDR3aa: CASSPVGDEQYF; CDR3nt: TGTGCCAGCTCACCTGTAGGCGACGAGCAGTACTTC
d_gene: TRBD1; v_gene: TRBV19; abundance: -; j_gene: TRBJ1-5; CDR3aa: CASSTDRVWQPQHF; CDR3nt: TGTGCCAGTAGTACGGACAGGGTTTGGCAGCCCCAGCATTTT
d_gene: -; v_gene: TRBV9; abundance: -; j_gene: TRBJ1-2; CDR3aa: CASSGPSGGADGYTF; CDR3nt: TGTGCCAGCAGCGGCCCATCGGGCGGCGCGGATGGCTACACCTTC
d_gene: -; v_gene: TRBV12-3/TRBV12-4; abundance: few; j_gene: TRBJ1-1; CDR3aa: CASSQTGGPEAFF; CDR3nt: TGTGCCAGCAGTCAGACAGGTGGGCCTGAAGCTTTCTTT
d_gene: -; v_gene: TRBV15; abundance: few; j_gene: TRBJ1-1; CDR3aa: CATSRSPGNTEAFF; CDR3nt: TGTGCCACCAGCAGATCGCCGGGGAACACTGAAGCTTTCTTT
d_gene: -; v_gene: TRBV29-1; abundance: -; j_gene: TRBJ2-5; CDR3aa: CSVDLNRRSETQYF; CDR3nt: TGCAGCGTTGACCTTAACCGTCGATCGGAGACCCAGTACTTC
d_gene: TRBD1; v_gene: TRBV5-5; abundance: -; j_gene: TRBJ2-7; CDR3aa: CASSLGTGGGEQYF; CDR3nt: TGTGCCAGCAGCTTGGGGACAGGGGGCGGAGAGCAGTACTTC
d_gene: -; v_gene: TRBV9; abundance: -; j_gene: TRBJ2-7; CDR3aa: CASSVGATGDEQYF; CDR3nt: TGTGCCAGCAGCGTAGGTGCGACGGGGGACGAGCAGTACTTC
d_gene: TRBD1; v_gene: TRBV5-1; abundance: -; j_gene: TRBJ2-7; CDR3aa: CASSLYGQDYEQYF; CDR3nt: TGCGCCAGCAGCTTGTACGGACAGGACTACGAGCAGTACTTC
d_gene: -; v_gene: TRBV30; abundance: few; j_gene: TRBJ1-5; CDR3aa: CAWSVQPGNQPQHF; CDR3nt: TGTGCCTGGAGTGTACAGCCCGGGAATCAGCCCCAGCATTTT
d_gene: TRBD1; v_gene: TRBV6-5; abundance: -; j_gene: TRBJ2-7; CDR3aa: CASSQSGQGYEQYF; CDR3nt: TGTGCCAGCAGCCAATCGGGACAGGGTTACGAGCAGTACTTC
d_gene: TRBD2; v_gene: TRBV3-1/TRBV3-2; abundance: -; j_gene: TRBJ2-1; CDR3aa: CASSNSGRGYPSSYNEQFF; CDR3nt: TGTGCCAGCAGCAATAGCGGGAGGGGGTACCCGAGCTCCTACAATGAGCAGTTCTTC
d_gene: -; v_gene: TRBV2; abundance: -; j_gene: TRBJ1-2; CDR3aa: CASSFGEYRVQGYTF; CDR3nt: TGTGCCAGCAGTTTCGGGGAGTACAGGGTTCAAGGCTACACCTTC
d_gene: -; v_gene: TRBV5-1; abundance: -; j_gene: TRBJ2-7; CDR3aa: CASSLEASYEQYF; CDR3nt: TGCGCCAGCAGCTTGGAAGCCTCCTACGAGCAGTACTTC
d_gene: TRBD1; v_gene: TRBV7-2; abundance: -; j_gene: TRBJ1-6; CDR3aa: CASSPQGLNSPLHF; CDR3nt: TGTGCCAGCAGCCCACAGGGGTTGAATTCACCCCTCCACTTT
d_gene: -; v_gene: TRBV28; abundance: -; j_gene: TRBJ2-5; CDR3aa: CASQAGAGETQYF; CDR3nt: TGTGCCAGTCAGGCAGGGGCAGGAGAGACCCAGTACTTC
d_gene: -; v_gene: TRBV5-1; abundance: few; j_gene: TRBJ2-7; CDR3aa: CASTPGDLGEQYF; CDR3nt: TGCGCCAGCACTCCGGGAGACTTAGGCGAGCAGTACTTC
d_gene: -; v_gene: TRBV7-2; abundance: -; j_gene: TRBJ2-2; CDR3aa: CASSLRTSPTGELFF; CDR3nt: TGTGCCAGCAGCTTAAGGACTTCACCCACCGGGGAGCTGTTTTTT
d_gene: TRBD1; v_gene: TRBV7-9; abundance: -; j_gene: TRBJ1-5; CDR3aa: CASSTTHRGDEPQHF; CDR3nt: TGTGCCAGCAGCACCACTCACAGGGGTGACGAGCCCCAGCATTTT
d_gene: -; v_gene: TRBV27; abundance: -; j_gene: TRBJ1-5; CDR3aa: CASRPSRAKSNQPQHF; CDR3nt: TGTGCCAGCAGACCTAGCCGGGCTAAGAGCAATCAGCCCCAGCATTTT